Listed here are 20 T cell receptor beta chains from one sample, sequenced in a study of blood T cells in healthy people across ages. Primed by a sample-barcoded 5' primer and a J-beta primer mix, a second PCR proceeded for roughly 6 to 12 cycles. TCRdb re-called the 5' RACE reads through MiXCR, storing one row per CDR3 protein. The profile shows over a million distinct CDR3 sequences, around 40% of them singletons. Source material: blood. The origin of the receptors is a woman between 18 and 29 years old in good health.

This clonotype was counted only a few times. The chain combines TRBV20-1 with TRBJ2-3; 13 positions agree with TRBD2. Germline V CDR1 and CDR2: DFQATT, SNEGSKA (reference sequence). Trimming took 6 bases from V and 0 from J; bases not matched to a gene: 6. The CDR3 contains 16 residues. The DNA for the CDR3 is TGCAGTGCCCAAGGACTAGCGGGGGTTAGCACAGATACGCAGTATTTT. Its translation: CSAQGLAGVSTDTQYF.

This clonotype was counted only a few times. V usage is TRBV6-5 and J usage is TRBJ1-6, with 9 bases fitting TRBD1. This CDR3 is built from 14 residues. Unmatched junction bases numbered 4, after V lost 6 bases and J lost 7 bases. The germline V gene encodes CDR1 MNHEY and CDR2 SVGAGI. The CDR3 loop reads CASSGTGLNSPLHF. The DNA of the CDR3 is TGTGCCAGCAGCGGGACAGGGCTGAATTCACCCCTCCACTTT.

This clonotype was counted a few times. The rearrangement links TRBV6-2 or TRBV6-3 to TRBJ2-3, with D possibly being TRBD2 (6 bases). Trimming took 0 bases from V and 4 from J, leaving 11 bases between them. CDR3 length: 15 amino acids. Germline V gene sequence: CDR1 MNHEY, CDR2 SVGEGT. The CDR3 is CASSYSRTGADTQYF. CDR3 bases: TGTGCCAGCAGTTACTCACGCACGGGGGCAGATACGCAGTATTTT.

V usage is TRBV6-6 and J usage is TRBJ2-3; the D gene is possibly TRBD1 (5 bases). V was clipped by 7 bases and J by 6 bases, with 20 bases between them. This CDR3 region has 15 residues. Germline V lookup: CDR1 MNHNY, CDR2 SVGAGI (reference sequence). The CDR3 nucleotides read TGTGCCAGCATCTCCGACAGCGCCGCAACGGATACGCAGTATTTT. This sequence encodes CASISDSAATDTQYF.

This clonotype was detected only a few times. The chain couples TRBV20-1 to TRBJ1-2, with a weak D call TRBD1 (6 bases). Trimming removed 6 bases at V and 0 bases at J, with 17 bases between. The CDR3 sequence is 15 residues long. The germline gives CDR1 DFQATT, CDR2 SNEGSKA (reference sequence). CDR3 DNA: TGCAGTGCCAGGGCGGGGGGCCAGTCTAACTATGGCTACACCTTC. Translation gives CSARAGGQSNYGYTF.

J is TRBJ2-1 and V is TRBV7-9; 10 bases align to TRBD1. In germline, CDR1 is SEHNR, CDR2 FQNEAQ (reference sequence). This CDR3 is 18 amino acids long. Trimming removed 4 bases from V and 4 bases from J; junction bases left unmatched: 13. DNA for the CDR3: TGTGCCAGCAGCTCGACAGGGGGCGCAGCGGGGACGTACAATGAGCAGTTCTTC. Residues: CASSSTGGAAGTYNEQFF.

This chain connects TRBV6-7 to TRBJ2-3; D is unresolved. TRBV6-7 is an ORF; its function is uncertain. V shed 10 bases and J shed 5 bases, with 22 bases lying between them. This CDR3 is 15 amino acids long. The CDR3 sequence is CATPFYAPTGDTQYF. The DNA for the CDR3 is TGTGCCACGCCCTTCTACGCGCCGACTGGAGATACGCAGTATTTT.

J is TRBJ1-3 and V is TRBV29-1; D is unresolved. Germline values: CDR1 SQVTM, CDR2 ANQGSEA. The CDR3 totals 14 residues. The germline V and J ends were trimmed by 6 bases and 0 bases, with 12 bases remaining between them. The CDR3 DNA follows: TGCAGCGTAACGCGAGCGCTCTCTGGAAACACCATATATTTT. Protein product: CSVTRALSGNTIYF.

This clonotype was detected only a few times. The chain joins TRBV12-3 or TRBV12-4 to TRBJ2-1; unclear D gene. The CDR3 consists of 14 residues. V lost 6 bases to trimming and J lost 3 bases, with 12 bases between them. For the CDR3, the DNA is TGTGCCAGCAGACCGGACCTTCACTACAATGAGCAGTTCTTC. It yields the protein CASRPDLHYNEQFF.

The chain is built from TRBV7-9 and TRBJ2-2; tentative D call: TRBD2 (6 bases). The CDR3 contains 16 residues. CDR1 SEHNR and CDR2 FQNEAQ come from the germline V gene (reference sequence). Trimming cost V 5 bases and J 7 bases, with 20 bases left between them. CDR3 region: CASSPRKGTSYGELFF. The DNA for the CDR3 is TGTGCCAGCAGCCCCCGCAAAGGGACTTCCTACGGGGAGCTGTTTTTT.

This clonotype was seen a handful of times. The rearrangement uses TRBV28 and TRBJ2-3; 8 bases line up with TRBD2. CDR3 size: 16 residues. CDR1 and CDR2 (germline): MDHEN, SYDVKM. V trimming: 1 base; J trimming: 2 bases; junction bases outside the gene matches: 5. The CDR3 DNA follows: TGTGCCAGCAGTTTATTCGTACTAGCGGCCACAGATACGCAGTATTTT. Translating gives CASSLFVLAATDTQYF.

J is TRBJ2-4 and V is TRBV10-3; the D is unclear. In germline, CDR1 is ENHRY, CDR2 SYGVKD. V was clipped by 2 bases and J by 10 bases, with 12 bases between them. This CDR3 region has 13 residues. The CDR3: CAISESSDGIQYF. The CDR3 DNA reads TGTGCCATCAGTGAGAGTTCGGATGGGATTCAGTACTTC.

The genes are TRBV12-3 or TRBV12-4 and TRBJ1-4; perhaps TRBD1 as D (5 bases). This CDR3 has 13 amino acids. Trimming pared 7 bases from V and 3 bases from J, leaving 9 bases between. The CDR3 is CASTGAANEKLFF. CDR3 nucleotide sequence: TGTGCCAGCACTGGGGCCGCTAATGAAAAACTGTTTTTT.

The chain is built from TRBV11-2 and TRBJ2-3; no reliable D call. V was clipped by 4 bases and J by 6 bases, with 17 bases between them. This CDR3 spans 15 amino acids. CDR1 and CDR2 from the germline V gene are SGHAT and FQNNGV. CDR3 protein: CASSSARPLGDTQYF. The CDR3 nucleotides read TGTGCCAGCAGCTCCGCTCGGCCCCTGGGCGATACGCAGTATTTT.

In its sample, this clonotype was seen a few times. This chain uses TRBV5-1 with TRBJ2-5; 8 bases agree with TRBD1. The J segment lost 1 base and the V segment lost 4 bases, leaving 9 bases of the junction unmatched. The germline CDR1 and CDR2 sequences are SGHRS and YFSETQ. The CDR3 extends over 16 amino acids. The CDR3 DNA is TGCGCCAGCAGCGCCCGGACAGGGAATATCCAAGAGACCCAGTACTTC. Its translation: CASSARTGNIQETQYF.

V usage is TRBV18 and J usage is TRBJ2-7; 11 nucleotides agree with TRBD2. The germline V gene has CDR1 KGHSH and CDR2 LQKENI. V gave up 3 bases and J gave up 11 bases; unmatched junction bases: 9. This CDR3 spans 14 amino acids. The CDR3 DNA is TGTGCCAGCTCACCGGGACTAGCGGAGACGGAGGAGTACTTC. This translates into CASSPGLAETEEYF.

Regarding this clonotype: A junction end diverges from the germline sequence, so it may reflect a read error. V usage is TRBV7-2 and J usage is TRBJ2-7; D is possibly TRBD1 (6 bases). CDR3 length: 15 amino acids. Germline V lookup: CDR1 SGHTA, CDR2 FQGNSA. The CDR3 is CASSPNRVSSYGQYF. Written as DNA, the CDR3 is TGTGCCAGCAGCCCTAACAGGGTTAGCTCCTACGGGCAGTACTTC.

This clonotype has more than one count but fewer than ten. CDR3 in DNA: TGTGCCAGCAGTTTGGTGGGGGGACAGCAGTTCTATGGCTACACCTTC. Protein: CASSLVGGQQFYGYTF. The chain is built from TRBV27 and TRBJ1-2, with TRBD1 matching over 7 bases. J gave up 4 bases and V 3 bases, and 11 bases lay outside the gene matches. Germline V gene lookup returns CDR1 MNHEY and CDR2 SMNVEV (reference sequence). The CDR3 contains 16 residues.

This clonotype appeared a single time. V usage is TRBV6-6 and J usage is TRBJ2-1; D is possibly TRBD1 or TRBD2 (6 bases each). V lost 7 bases and J lost 13, with 20 bases in between. This CDR3 has 13 residues. In germline, CDR1 is MNHNY, CDR2 SVGAGI (reference sequence). The CDR3 coding sequence is TGTGCCAGCAAGCCGGGGGCATCCGGACAACAGTTCTTC. Translating it yields CASKPGASGQQFF.

This clonotype turned up a few times. The chain recombines TRBV20-1 with TRBJ2-1; TRBD2 agrees at 8 bases. The CDR3 sequence is 15 residues long. Germline CDR1 and CDR2: DFQATT and SNEGSKA (reference sequence). Trimming took 3 bases from V and 9 from J; bases not matched to a gene: 13. The CDR3, as DNA: TGCAGTGCTAGGGTCCCGGGACTAGATGTTGCTGAGCAGTTCTTC. Its protein is CSARVPGLDVAEQFF.